This is a list of T cell receptor beta chains from one sample in a study of graft-versus-host responses after intestinal transplantation. Sequencing used immunoSEQ multiplex PCR; TCRdb keeps in-frame clones, though not all of them. The sample yields around 30,000 clones, roughly 87% seen once. Sequenced here: PBMCs, sampled about 430 days after intestinal transplantation. These receptors were collected from a human patient who received an intestinal transplant, so some T cells may come from the graft donor. Both conserved end residues are trimmed from each CDR3. A D gene is named only where the DNA matches it firmly.

d_gene	v_gene	j_gene	CDR3aa
TRBD2	TRBV5-4	TRBJ2-5	ASSSGGLAEGVGETQY
TRBD2	TRBV27	.	ASSFAGDEQY
.	TRBV4-1	TRBJ2-3	ASSQELPVDTQY
.	TRBV28	TRBJ1-1	ASSPWGVEAF
.	TRBV19	TRBJ1-1	ASSIGGDTEAF
.	TRBV1	TRBJ1-2	TSSGGCLCERTYGYT
TRBD2	TRBV6-5	TRBJ2-5	ASRSGTSGGLQY
TRBD1	TRBV7-9	TRBJ2-7	ASSSLTGGLPYEQY
TRBD2	TRBV27	TRBJ2-5	ASSPGGRFLETQY
.	TRBV5-1	TRBJ2-1	ASSLSGTPYNEQF
.	TRBV4-2	TRBJ1-3	ASSHRGGAAGNTIY
.	TRBV4-1	TRBJ2-1	ASSLQSVSGASQF
.	TRBV5-1	TRBJ1-2	ASSLGTEHYGYT
.	TRBV18	TRBJ2-3	ASSHSAVEDTQY
TRBD1	TRBV2	TRBJ2-2	ASLPGQGASGELF
.	TRBV7-2	TRBJ1-6	ASSQGSGGDSPLH
.	TRBV4-1	TRBJ1-4	ASSQEEQREVANEKLF
TRBD1	TRBV5-7	TRBJ2-7	ASSWGTGFYEQY
TRBD1	TRBV7-3	TRBJ2-2	ASSSPGQVNTGELF
TRBD1	TRBV7-3	TRBJ2-1	ASSLSGQGFNEQF
.	TRBV4-3	TRBJ2-3	ASSQDVTDTQY
.	TRBV6-1	TRBJ2-7	ASSEAQGPSYEQY
.	TRBV5-1	TRBJ2-7	ASSFRTE
.	TRBV19	TRBJ1-1	ASSIGAAMNTEAF
.	TRBV4-3	TRBJ1-6	ASSQDRQGNNSPLH
TRBD2	TRBV2	TRBJ2-5	ASREGLAGGFVQETQY
.	TRBV2	TRBJ2-5	ASSEVEGKETQY
.	TRBV5-1	TRBJ2-3	ASSSSADTQY
.	TRBV11-3	TRBJ2-2	ASSLMSHAANTGELF
TRBD1	TRBV28	TRBJ1-1	ASSLGQGNTEAF
.	TRBV27	TRBJ1-5	ASGPGTGGNQPQH
.	TRBV19	TRBJ2-1	ASSIGDGTEQF
.	TRBV7-2	TRBJ1-1	ASSFSPRVANTEAF
.	TRBV2	TRBJ2-7	ASGRYEQY
TRBD1	TRBV4-3	TRBJ2-7	ASSQPADRGLREQY
.	TRBV5-5	TRBJ1-3	ASSARIRIFGNTIY
.	TRBV15	TRBJ1-2	ATSRDQVNYGYT
.	TRBV7-8	TRBJ1-1	ASSAHFTGFDTEAF
.	TRBV6-5	TRBJ2-2	ASSYRVIGELF
.	TRBV2	TRBJ2-1	ASRAGSSYNEQF
TRBD2	TRBV4-3	TRBJ2-2	ASSRTSGGAGELF
.	TRBV6-5	TRBJ2-6	ASSPRDSGANVLT
.	TRBV11-2	TRBJ1-1	ASSPRPSNTEAF
TRBD1	TRBV2	TRBJ2-7	ASSDETGVSYEQY
.	TRBV29-1	TRBJ2-7	SIRGGSSYEQY
TRBD1	TRBV7-9	TRBJ1-2	ASSFRSGTGLQGYT
.	TRBV19	TRBJ1-3	ASSISGVGNTIY
.	TRBV19	TRBJ2-2	ASSPPKRPFGELF
.	TRBV6-6	TRBJ2-7	ASRGYEQY
.	TRBV19	.	ASSIGGSSYEQY
.	TRBV7-2	TRBJ2-7	ASSLGYGARANPEQY
.	TRBV19	TRBJ2-2	ASSIEWPGELF
TRBD1	TRBV6-5	TRBJ1-2	ASSFGTGDGYT
.	TRBV6-6	TRBJ1-5	ASSYLDSNSNQPQH
TRBD2	TRBV9	TRBJ2-1	ASSGTSRNEQF
TRBD1	TRBV13	TRBJ2-7	ASSADRGGDEQY
TRBD2	TRBV11-2	TRBJ2-7	ASSSFAGGVEEQY
.	TRBV7-3	TRBJ1-1	ASRPIRGPTEAF
TRBD1	TRBV19	TRBJ1-1	ASSSGGTEAF